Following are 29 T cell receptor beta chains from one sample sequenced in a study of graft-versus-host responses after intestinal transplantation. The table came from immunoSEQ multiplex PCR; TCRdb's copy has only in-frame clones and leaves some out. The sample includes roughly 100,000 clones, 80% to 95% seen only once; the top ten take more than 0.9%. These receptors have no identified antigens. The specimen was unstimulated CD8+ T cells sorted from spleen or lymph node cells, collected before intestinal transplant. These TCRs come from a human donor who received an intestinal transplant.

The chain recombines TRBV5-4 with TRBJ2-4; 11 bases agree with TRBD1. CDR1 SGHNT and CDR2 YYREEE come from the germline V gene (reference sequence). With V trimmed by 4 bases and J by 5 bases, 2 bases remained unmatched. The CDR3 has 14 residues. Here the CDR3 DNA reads TGTGCCAGCAGCGAGGGACAGGGGGAAAACATTCAGTACTTC. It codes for CASSEGQGENIQYF.

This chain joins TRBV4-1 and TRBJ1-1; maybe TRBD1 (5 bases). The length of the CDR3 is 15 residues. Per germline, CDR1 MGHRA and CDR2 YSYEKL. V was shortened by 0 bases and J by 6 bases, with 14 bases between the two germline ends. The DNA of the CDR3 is TGCGCCAGCAGCCAAGAGGTGCAGGGAGACCCTGAAGCTTTCTTT. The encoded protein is CASSQEVQGDPEAFF.

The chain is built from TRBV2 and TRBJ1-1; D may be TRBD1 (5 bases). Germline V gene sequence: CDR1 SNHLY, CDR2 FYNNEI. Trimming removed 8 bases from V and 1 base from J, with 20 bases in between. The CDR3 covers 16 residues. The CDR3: CASGGVLGAGNTEAFF. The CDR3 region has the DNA TGTGCCAGCGGTGGTGTATTAGGGGCGGGGAACACTGAAGCTTTCTTT.

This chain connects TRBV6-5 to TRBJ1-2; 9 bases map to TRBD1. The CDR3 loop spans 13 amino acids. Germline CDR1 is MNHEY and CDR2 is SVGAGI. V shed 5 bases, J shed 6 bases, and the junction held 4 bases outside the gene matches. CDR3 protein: CASSGDRVDGYTF. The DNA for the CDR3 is TGTGCCAGCAGTGGGGACAGGGTGGATGGCTACACCTTC.

The CDR3 loop is CASRPGTQETQYF. CDR3 nucleotide sequence: TGTGCCAGCAGGCCGGGCACCCAAGAGACCCAGTACTTC. The J gene is TRBJ2-5, the V gene TRBV2, with D unclear. The CDR3 extends over 13 amino acids. V shed 6 bases and J shed 1 base, with 9 bases lying between them. Germline V gene sequence: CDR1 SNHLY, CDR2 FYNNEI.

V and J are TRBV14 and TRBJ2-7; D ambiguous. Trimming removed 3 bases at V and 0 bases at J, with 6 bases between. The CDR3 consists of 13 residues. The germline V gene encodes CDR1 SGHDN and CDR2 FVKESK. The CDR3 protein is CASSHNPSYEQYF. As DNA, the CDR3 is TGTGCCAGCAGCCACAACCCCTCCTACGAGCAGTACTTC.

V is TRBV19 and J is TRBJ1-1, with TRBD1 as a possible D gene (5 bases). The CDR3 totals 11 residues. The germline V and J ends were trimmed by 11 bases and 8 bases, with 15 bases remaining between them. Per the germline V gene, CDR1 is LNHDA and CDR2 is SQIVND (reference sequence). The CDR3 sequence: CASGDRQEAFF. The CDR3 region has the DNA TGTGCCTCGGGGGACCGGCAGGAAGCTTTCTTT.

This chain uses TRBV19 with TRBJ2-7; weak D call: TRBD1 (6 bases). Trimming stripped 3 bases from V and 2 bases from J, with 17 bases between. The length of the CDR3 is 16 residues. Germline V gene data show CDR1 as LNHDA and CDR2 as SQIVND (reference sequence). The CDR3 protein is CASSIGEGQLTYEQYF. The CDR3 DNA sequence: TGTGCCAGTAGTATCGGGGAAGGACAGCTAACCTACGAGCAGTACTTC.

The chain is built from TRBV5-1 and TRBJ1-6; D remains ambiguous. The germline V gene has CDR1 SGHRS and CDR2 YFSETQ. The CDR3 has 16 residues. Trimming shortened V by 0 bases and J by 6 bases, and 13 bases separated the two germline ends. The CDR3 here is CASSLAGKQINSPLHF. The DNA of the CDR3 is TGCGCCAGCAGCTTGGCCGGAAAACAGATTAATTCACCCCTCCACTTT.

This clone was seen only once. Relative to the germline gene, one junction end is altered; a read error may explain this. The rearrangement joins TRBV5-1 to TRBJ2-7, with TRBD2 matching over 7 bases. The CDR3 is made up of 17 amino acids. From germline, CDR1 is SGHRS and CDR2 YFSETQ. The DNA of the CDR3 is TGCGCCAGCAACTCCGGAGGGCCAGCGGGGCCCTCCGACGAGCAGTACTTC. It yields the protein CASNSGGPAGPSDEQYF.

The chain's CDR3 is CASSVGFYNEQFF. The CDR3 coding sequence is TGTGCCAGCAGTGTGGGATTCTACAATGAGCAGTTCTTC. V and J are TRBV25-1 and TRBJ2-1, with D unresolved. Trimming took 4 bases from V and 3 from J, leaving 7 bases between them. This CDR3 is 13 amino acids long. Looked up from germline, CDR1 is MGHDK and CDR2 is SYGVNS. Looking up the rest from reference TRBV25-1 and TRBJ2-1 gives the full variable domain: EADIYQTPRYLVIGTGKKITLECSQTMGHDKMYWYQQDPGMELHLIHYSYGVNSTEKGDLSSESTVSRIRTEHFPLTLESARPSHTSQYLCASSVGFYNEQFFGPGTRLTVL.

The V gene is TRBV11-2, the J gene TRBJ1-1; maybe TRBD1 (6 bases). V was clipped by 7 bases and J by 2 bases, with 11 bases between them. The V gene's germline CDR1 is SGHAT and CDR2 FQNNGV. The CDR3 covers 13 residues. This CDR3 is CASKGGGNTEAFF. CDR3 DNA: TGTGCCAGCAAGGGAGGGGGTAACACTGAAGCTTTCTTT.

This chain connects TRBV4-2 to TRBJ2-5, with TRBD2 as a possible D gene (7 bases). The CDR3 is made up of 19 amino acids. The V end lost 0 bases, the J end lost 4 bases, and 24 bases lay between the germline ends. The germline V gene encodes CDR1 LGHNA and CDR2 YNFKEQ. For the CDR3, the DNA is TGTGCCAGCAGCCAAGAAGCCTACTTGATGGGGGGGCAACCAGAGACCCAGTACTTC. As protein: CASSQEAYLMGGQPETQYF.

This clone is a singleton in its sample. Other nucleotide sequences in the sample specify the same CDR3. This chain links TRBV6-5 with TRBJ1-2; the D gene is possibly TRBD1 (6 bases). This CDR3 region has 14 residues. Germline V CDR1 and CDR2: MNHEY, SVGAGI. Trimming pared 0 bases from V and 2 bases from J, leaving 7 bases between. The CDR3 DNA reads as TGTGCCAGCAGTTACTCACAGGGAAACTATGGCTACACCTTC. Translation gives CASSYSQGNYGYTF.

The CDR3 here is CASSIGDRSGYTF. Here the CDR3 DNA reads TGTGCCAGTAGTATAGGAGATCGGAGTGGCTACACCTTC. The rearrangement joins TRBV19 to TRBJ1-2; D not resolved. V gave up 1 base and J gave up 7 bases, with 10 bases separating them. This CDR3 contains 13 residues. Per the germline V gene, CDR1 is LNHDA and CDR2 is SQIVND (reference sequence).

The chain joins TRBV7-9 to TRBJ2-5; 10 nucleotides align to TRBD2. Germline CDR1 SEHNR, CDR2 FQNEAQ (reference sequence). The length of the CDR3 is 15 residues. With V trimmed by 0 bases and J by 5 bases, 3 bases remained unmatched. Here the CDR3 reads CASSLAGAGGETQYF. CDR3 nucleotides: TGTGCCAGCAGCTTAGCAGGAGCGGGGGGGGAGACCCAGTACTTC. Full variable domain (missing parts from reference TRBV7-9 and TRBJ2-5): DTGVSQNPRHKITKRGQNVTFRCDPISEHNRLYWYRQTLGQGPEFLTYFQNEAQLEKSRLLSDRFSAERPKGSFSTLEIQRTEQGDSAMYLCASSLAGAGGETQYFGPGTRLLVL.

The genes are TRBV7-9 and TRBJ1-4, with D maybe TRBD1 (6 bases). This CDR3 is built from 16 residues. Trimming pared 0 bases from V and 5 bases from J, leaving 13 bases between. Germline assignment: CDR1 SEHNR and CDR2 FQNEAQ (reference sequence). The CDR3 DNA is TGTGCCAGCAGCTTAGCGGGGGCCCCGAGGAATGAAAAACTGTTTTTT. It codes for CASSLAGAPRNEKLFF.

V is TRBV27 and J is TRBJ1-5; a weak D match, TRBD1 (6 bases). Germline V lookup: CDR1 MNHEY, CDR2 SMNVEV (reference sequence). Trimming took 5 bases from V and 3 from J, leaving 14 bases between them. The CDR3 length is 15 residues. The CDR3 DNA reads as TGTGCCAGCAGTCCCGGGACACTATCCAATCAGCCCCAGCATTTT. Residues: CASSPGTLSNQPQHF.

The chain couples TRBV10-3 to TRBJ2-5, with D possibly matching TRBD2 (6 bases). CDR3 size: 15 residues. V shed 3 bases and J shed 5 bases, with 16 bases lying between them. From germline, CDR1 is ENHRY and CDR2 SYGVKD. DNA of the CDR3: TGTGCCATCAGTGACCGTGGGTCCGGGGGTGAGACCCAGTACTTC. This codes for CAISDRGSGGETQYF.

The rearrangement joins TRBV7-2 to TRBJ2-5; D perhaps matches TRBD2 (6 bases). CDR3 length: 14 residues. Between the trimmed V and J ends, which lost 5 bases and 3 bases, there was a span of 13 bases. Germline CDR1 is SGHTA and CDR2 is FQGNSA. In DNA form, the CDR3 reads TGTGCCAGCAGCCGACCCCCGGGGGAAGAGACCCAGTACTTC. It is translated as CASSRPPGEETQYF.

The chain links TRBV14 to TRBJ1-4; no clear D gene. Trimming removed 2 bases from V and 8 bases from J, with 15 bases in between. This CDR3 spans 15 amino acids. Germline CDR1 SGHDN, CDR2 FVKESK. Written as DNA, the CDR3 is TGTGCCAGCAGCCAATACGGGCAGCCTTACGAAAAACTGTTTTTT. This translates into CASSQYGQPYEKLFF.

CDR3 in DNA: TGTGCCAGCAGCGATAGCGGGGTTGGGCGGGAGACCCAGTACTTC. Translated: CASSDSGVGRETQYF. The rearrangement uses TRBV7-8 and TRBJ2-5; TRBD2 matches 8 bases. The CDR3 extends over 15 amino acids. V lost 5 bases to trimming and J lost 5 bases; unmatched junction nucleotides: 10. Germline V gene sequence: CDR1 SGHVS, CDR2 FQNEAQ.

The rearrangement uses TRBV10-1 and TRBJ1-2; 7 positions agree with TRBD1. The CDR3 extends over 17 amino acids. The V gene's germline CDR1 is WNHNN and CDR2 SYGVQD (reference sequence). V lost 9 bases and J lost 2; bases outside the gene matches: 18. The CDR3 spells CASTLVGTGQYNYGYTF. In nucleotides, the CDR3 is TGCGCCAGTACCCTCGTCGGGACGGGACAGTACAACTATGGCTACACCTTC.

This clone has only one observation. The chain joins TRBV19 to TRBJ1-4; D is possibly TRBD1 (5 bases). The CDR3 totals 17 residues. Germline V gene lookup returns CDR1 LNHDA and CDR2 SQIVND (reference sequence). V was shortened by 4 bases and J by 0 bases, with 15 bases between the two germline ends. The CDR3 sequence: CASSNTGHVATNEKLFF. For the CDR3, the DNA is TGTGCCAGTAGTAACACCGGACACGTTGCAACTAATGAAAAACTGTTTTTT.

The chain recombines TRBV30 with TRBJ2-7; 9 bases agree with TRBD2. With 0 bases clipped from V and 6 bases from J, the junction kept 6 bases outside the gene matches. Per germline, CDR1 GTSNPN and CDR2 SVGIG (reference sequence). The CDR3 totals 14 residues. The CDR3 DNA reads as TGTGCCTGGAGTGTGGGTAGCGGGGGTTCCGAGCAGTACTTC. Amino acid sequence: CAWSVGSGGSEQYF.

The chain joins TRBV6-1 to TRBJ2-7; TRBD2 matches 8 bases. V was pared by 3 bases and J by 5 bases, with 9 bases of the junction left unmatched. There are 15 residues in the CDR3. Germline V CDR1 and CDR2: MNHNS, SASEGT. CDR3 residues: CASSDPRGAVHEQYF. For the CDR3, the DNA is TGTGCCAGCAGTGACCCGCGGGGGGCGGTCCACGAGCAGTACTTC.

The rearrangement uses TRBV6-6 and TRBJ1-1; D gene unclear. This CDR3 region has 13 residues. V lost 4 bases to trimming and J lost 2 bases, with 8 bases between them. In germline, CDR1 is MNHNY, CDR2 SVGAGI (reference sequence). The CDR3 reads CASSFRRNTEAFF. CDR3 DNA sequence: TGTGCCAGCAGTTTTAGGCGAAACACTGAAGCTTTCTTT.

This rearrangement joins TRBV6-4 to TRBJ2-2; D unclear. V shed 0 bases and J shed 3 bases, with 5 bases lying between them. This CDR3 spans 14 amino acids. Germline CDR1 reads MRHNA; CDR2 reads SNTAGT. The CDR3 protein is CASSDSKHTGELFF. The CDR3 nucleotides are TGTGCCAGCAGTGACTCGAAGCACACCGGGGAGCTGTTTTTT.

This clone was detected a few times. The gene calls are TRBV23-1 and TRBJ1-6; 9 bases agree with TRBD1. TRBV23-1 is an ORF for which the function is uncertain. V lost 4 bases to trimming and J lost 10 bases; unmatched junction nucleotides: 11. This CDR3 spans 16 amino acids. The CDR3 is CASSLKDGQGRSPLHF. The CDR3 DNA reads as TGCGCCAGCAGTCTTAAGGATGGACAGGGGAGATCACCCCTCCACTTT.